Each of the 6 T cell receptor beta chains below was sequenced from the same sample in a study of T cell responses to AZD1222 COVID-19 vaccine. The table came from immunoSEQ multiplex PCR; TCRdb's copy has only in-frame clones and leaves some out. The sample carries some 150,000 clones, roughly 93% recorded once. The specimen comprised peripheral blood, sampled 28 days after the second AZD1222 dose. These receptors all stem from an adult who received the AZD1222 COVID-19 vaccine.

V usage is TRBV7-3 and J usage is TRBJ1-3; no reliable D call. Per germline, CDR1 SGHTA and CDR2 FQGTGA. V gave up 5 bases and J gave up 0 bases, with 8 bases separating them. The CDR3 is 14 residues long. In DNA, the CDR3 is TGTGCCAGCAGCCTCGGGGTCTCTGGAAACACCATATATTTT. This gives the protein CASSLGVSGNTIYF. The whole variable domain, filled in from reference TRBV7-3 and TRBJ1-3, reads GAGVSQTPSNKVTEKGKYVELRCDPISGHTALYWYRQSLGQGPEFLIYFQGTGAADDSGLPNDRFFAVRPEGSVSTLKIQRTERGDSAVYLCASSLGVSGNTIYFGEGSWLTVV.

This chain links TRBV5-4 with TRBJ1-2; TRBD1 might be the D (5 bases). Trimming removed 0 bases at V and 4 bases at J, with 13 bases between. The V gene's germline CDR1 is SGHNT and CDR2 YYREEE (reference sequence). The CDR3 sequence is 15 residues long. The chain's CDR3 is CASSLAGTVSYGYTF. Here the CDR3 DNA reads TGTGCCAGCAGCTTGGCCGGGACGGTGAGCTATGGCTACACCTTC.

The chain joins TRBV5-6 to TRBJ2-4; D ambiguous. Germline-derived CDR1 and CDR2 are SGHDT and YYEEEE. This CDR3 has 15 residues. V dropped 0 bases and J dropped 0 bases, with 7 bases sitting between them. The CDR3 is CASSLVGIAKNIQYF. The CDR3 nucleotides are TGTGCCAGCAGCTTGGTGGGTATAGCCAAAAACATTCAGTACTTC.

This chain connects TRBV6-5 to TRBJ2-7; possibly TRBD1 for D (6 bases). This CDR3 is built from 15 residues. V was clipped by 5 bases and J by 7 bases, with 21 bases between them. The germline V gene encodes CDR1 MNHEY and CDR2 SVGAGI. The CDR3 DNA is TGTGCCAGCAGTAGGACCGGGACAAGTCGTAGGGAGCAGTACTTC. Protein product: CASSRTGTSRREQYF.

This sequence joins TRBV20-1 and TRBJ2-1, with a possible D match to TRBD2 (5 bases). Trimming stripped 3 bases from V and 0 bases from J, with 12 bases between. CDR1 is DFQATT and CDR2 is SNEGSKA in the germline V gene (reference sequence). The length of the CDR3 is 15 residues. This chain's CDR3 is CSASRLGSSYNEQFF. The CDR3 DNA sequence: TGCAGTGCTAGTCGGTTAGGGAGCTCCTACAATGAGCAGTTCTTC.

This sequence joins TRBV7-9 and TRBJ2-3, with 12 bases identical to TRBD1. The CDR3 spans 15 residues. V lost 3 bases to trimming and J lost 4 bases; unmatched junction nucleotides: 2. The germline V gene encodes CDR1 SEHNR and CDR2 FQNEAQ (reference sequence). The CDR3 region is CASSFGTGGADTQYF. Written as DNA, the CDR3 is TGTGCCAGCAGCTTCGGGACAGGGGGCGCAGATACGCAGTATTTT. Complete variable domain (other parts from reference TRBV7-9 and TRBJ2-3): DTGVSQNPRHKITKRGQNVTFRCDPISEHNRLYWYRQTLGQGPEFLTYFQNEAQLEKSRLLSDRFSAERPKGSFSTLEIQRTEQGDSAMYLCASSFGTGGADTQYFGPGTRLTVL.